This T cell receptor beta chain came from a study of control samples from healthy donors and cancer patients. The repertoire was sequenced with immunoSEQ multiplex PCR; TCRdb's copy has only in-frame clones and lacks some. The repertoire holds around 82,000 clones, approximately 89% seen once, with 7.2% in the top ten. The CDR3 length is 16 residues. Germline V CDR1 and CDR2: SGHTA, FQGNSA. V lost 1 base and J lost 7; bases outside the gene matches: 11. The chain employs TRBV7-2 and TRBJ2-5, with 8 bases that match TRBD2. Sequenced material: blood. This clonotype originated in a man aged 50 to 60 in good health. CDR3: CASSLVWLAGQGTQYF. Here the CDR3 DNA reads TGTGCCAGCAGCTTAGTATGGCTAGCGGGCCAGGGGACCCAGTACTTC. Combining the CDR3 with reference TRBV7-2 and TRBJ2-5 gives the whole variable domain GAGVSQSPSNKVTEKGKDVELRCDPISGHTALYWYRQSLGQGLEFLIYFQGNSAPDKSGLPSDRFSAERTGGSVSTLTIQRTQQEDSAVYLCASSLVWLAGQGTQYFGPGTRLLVL.